These 26 T cell receptor beta chains came from one sample sequenced in a study of CD8+ T cells in alopecia areata. The sample's treatment: oral pan-JAK inhibitor, 5-10 mg twice daily. Extraction of RNA preceded its reverse transcription into cDNA, which served as the sequencing template. Produced via immunoSEQ multiplex PCR; TCRdb's table is partial and in-frame only. The table shows about 190,000 clones, with roughly three fifths occurring only once. The sample consisted of CD4+ T cells sorted from blood, taken around week 50, from a patient treated with tofacitinib. These receptor sequences come from a human donor with alopecia areata.

This clone was picked up a small number of times. V gene TRBV10-3 combines with J gene TRBJ1-2; the D gene is possibly TRBD1 (5 bases). The CDR3 extends over 14 amino acids. Germline CDR1 reads ENHRY; CDR2 reads SYGVKD. V lost 4 bases and J 7 bases, leaving 16 bases between the germline ends. Here the CDR3 reads CAISVDMRGSGYTF. The CDR3 nucleotides read TGTGCCATCAGTGTGGACATGAGGGGCTCTGGCTACACCTTC.

This clone was picked up a small number of times. The V gene is TRBV14, the J gene TRBJ2-3; TRBD2 is a possible D gene (7 bases). Germline V gene data show CDR1 as SGHDN and CDR2 as FVKESK. The CDR3 spans 16 residues. The ends were cut back, 0 bases at V and 2 bases at J, with 12 bases in the middle. The CDR3 here is CASSQDRGAFTDTQYF. CDR3 DNA: TGTGCCAGCAGCCAAGATCGGGGGGCCTTCACAGATACGCAGTATTTT.

The chain uses TRBV5-1 and TRBJ2-3, with 11 positions matching TRBD2. V lost 8 bases and J lost 6; bases outside the gene matches: 11. This CDR3 has 15 residues. The germline V gene encodes CDR1 SGHRS and CDR2 YFSETQ. The CDR3 DNA sequence: TGCGCCAGTCGAGGACTAGCGGGCCTATCGGATACGCAGTATTTT. It yields the protein CASRGLAGLSDTQYF.

The rearrangement uses TRBV11-2 and TRBJ1-1; 8 nucleotides agree with TRBD1. V lost 3 bases, J lost 1 base, and 1 base stayed unmatched. The CDR3 consists of 14 residues. The germline V gene encodes CDR1 SGHAT and CDR2 FQNNGV. CDR3 sequence: CASSFGTGNTEAFF. CDR3 bases: TGTGCCAGCAGCTTCGGGACAGGGAACACTGAAGCTTTCTTT.

The chain links TRBV29-1 to TRBJ1-2; perhaps TRBD1 as D (5 bases). Germline values: CDR1 SQVTM, CDR2 ANQGSEA. V lost 5 bases, J lost 4 bases, and 26 bases lay in between. This CDR3 is built from 17 residues. CDR3 DNA: TGCAGCGTTCTGGTGGACATAACTATCCTAAATAGCTATGGCTACACCTTC. This codes for CSVLVDITILNSYGYTF.

The chain has TRBV6-1 and TRBJ1-1; weak D call: TRBD1 (5 bases). Per germline, CDR1 MNHNS and CDR2 SASEGT. The CDR3 is made up of 13 amino acids. V gave up 7 bases and J gave up 0 bases, with 9 bases separating them. The DNA of the CDR3 is TGTGCCAGCATTCTACAGGTGAACACTGAAGCTTTCTTT. Translation gives CASILQVNTEAFF.

The rearrangement links TRBV25-1 to TRBJ1-6, with TRBD1 matching 9 bases. Per germline, CDR1 MGHDK and CDR2 SYGVNS. The junction had 11 bases not matched to a gene; V was cut back by 2 bases and J by 9 bases. The CDR3 extends over 17 amino acids. The CDR3 here is CASSELRGQGNFSPLHF. CDR3 bases: TGTGCCAGCAGTGAACTCCGCGGACAGGGGAATTTTTCACCCCTCCACTTT.

A note on this clone: At one of its ends the junction is not consistent with the germline gene, which may arise from a read error. The V gene is TRBV4-3, the J gene TRBJ2-2, with 9 bases that match TRBD1. CDR1 LGHNA and CDR2 YSLEER come from the germline V gene. The CDR3 has 15 residues. The CDR3 spells CASSHGTGPTRELFF. The CDR3 DNA sequence: TGCGCCAGCAGCCACGGGACAGGGCCCACCAGGGAGCTGTTTTTT.

This clone was counted only a few times. V usage is TRBV7-2 and J usage is TRBJ2-1, with D tentatively TRBD1 (5 bases). The V end was cut by 1 base, the J end by 8 bases, with 21 bases between. The CDR3 runs 17 residues. Per germline, CDR1 SGHTA and CDR2 FQGNSA. In DNA form, the CDR3 reads TGTGCCAGCAGCTTAGGCTACATGGACACCTCTGGGGATGAGCAGTTCTTC. It yields the protein CASSLGYMDTSGDEQFF. Full variable domain (missing parts from reference TRBV7-2 and TRBJ2-1): GAGVSQSPSNKVTEKGKDVELRCDPISGHTALYWYRQSLGQGLEFLIYFQGNSAPDKSGLPSDRFSAERTGGSVSTLTIQRTQQEDSAVYLCASSLGYMDTSGDEQFFGPGTRLTVL.

The chain combines TRBV19 with TRBJ2-1, with 12 positions matching TRBD1. The CDR3 contains 16 residues. Germline CDR1 reads LNHDA; CDR2 reads SQIVND (reference sequence). Trimming cost V 7 bases and J 4 bases; bases outside gene matches: 8. This chain's CDR3 is CASTLRGQGAYNEQFF. CDR3 coding DNA: TGTGCCAGTACCCTCCGGGGACAGGGGGCTTACAATGAGCAGTTCTTC.

The chain joins TRBV6-5 to TRBJ1-2, with D unresolved. From germline, CDR1 is MNHEY and CDR2 SVGAGI. V was shortened by 7 bases and J by 8 bases, with 23 bases between the two germline ends. The CDR3 length is 15 residues. CDR3 in DNA: TGTGCCAGCACAACCGGAATTCAGGTTGCGGAAGGCTACACCTTC. Protein sequence: CASTTGIQVAEGYTF.

In its sample, this clone was seen a few times. This rearrangement joins TRBV7-2 to TRBJ1-5; D is uncertain. V was shortened by 5 bases and J by 6 bases, with 17 bases between the two germline ends. Germline V CDR1 and CDR2: SGHTA, FQGNSA. CDR3 length: 15 residues. The CDR3 region is CASSPGGSSGQPQHF. The CDR3 DNA reads TGTGCCAGCAGCCCCGGAGGTAGTTCGGGTCAGCCCCAGCATTTT.

This sequence joins TRBV9 and TRBJ2-5; D possibly corresponds to TRBD2 (6 bases). Germline V gives CDR1 SGDLS, CDR2 YYNGEE. The V end was cut by 4 bases, the J end by 0 bases, with 10 bases between. This CDR3 contains 14 residues. The DNA for the CDR3 is TGTGCCAGCAGCCCCGGGGGAAACCAAGAGACCCAGTACTTC. Amino acids: CASSPGGNQETQYF.

The V call is TRBV7-6, the J call TRBJ2-3; 7 nucleotides line up with TRBD1. CDR1 and CDR2 from the germline V gene are SGHVS and FNYEAQ. The CDR3 length is 17 residues. V dropped 5 bases and J dropped 1; count of bases not matched to a gene: 12. CDR3 sequence reads: CASSRPEGGRGTDTQYF. The CDR3 DNA reads as TGTGCCAGCAGCCGCCCAGAAGGGGGCCGTGGCACAGATACGCAGTATTTT.

The chain carries TRBV11-2 and TRBJ2-1; D call uncertain. V was trimmed by 0 bases and J by 7 bases, leaving 7 bases between them. In germline, CDR1 is SGHAT, CDR2 FQNNGV. This CDR3 has 13 amino acids. CDR3 in amino acids: CASSLDLRNEQFF. CDR3 sequence (DNA): TGTGCCAGCAGCTTAGATTTGAGGAATGAGCAGTTCTTC.

With regard to this clone: Other DNA sequences in the sample encode the same CDR3. This sequence joins TRBV29-1 and TRBJ2-2, with TRBD2 matching over 8 bases. The V gene end was trimmed by 4 bases and the J gene end by 4 bases; junction bases not matched to a gene: 2. This CDR3 has 13 amino acids. Germline CDR1 SQVTM, CDR2 ANQGSEA. The CDR3 nucleotides are TGCAGCGTTGCCGGGACTAGCACCGGGGAGCTGTTTTTT. Its translation: CSVAGTSTGELFF.

This sequence joins TRBV11-2 and TRBJ2-2, with D possibly being TRBD2 (5 bases). With 1 base removed from V and 3 bases from J, the gap between germline ends came to 9 bases. The CDR3 extends over 15 amino acids. Germline CDR1 is SGHAT and CDR2 is FQNNGV. CDR3 amino acids: CASSLALRDTGELFF. CDR3 nucleotides: TGTGCCAGCAGCTTAGCGTTGAGGGACACCGGGGAGCTGTTTTTT.

V is TRBV5-1 and J is TRBJ2-7; 9 positions agree with TRBD1. The CDR3 extends over 17 amino acids. With V trimmed by 4 bases and J by 1 base, 12 bases remained unmatched. CDR1 SGHRS and CDR2 YFSETQ come from the germline V gene. The CDR3 bases are TGCGCCAGCAGCCACACTTGGCGGGACAGGGCATCCTACGAGCAGTACTTC. Its translation is CASSHTWRDRASYEQYF.

This clone was counted between two and nine times. The sample contains more than one DNA sequence encoding this CDR3. This chain joins TRBV5-1 and TRBJ2-7; 7 bases are a match to TRBD1. CDR1 is SGHRS and CDR2 is YFSETQ in the germline V gene. This CDR3 has 14 amino acids. V dropped 4 bases and J dropped 2; count of bases not matched to a gene: 6. In DNA, the CDR3 is TGCGCCAGCAGCCCCGGGACAGTAACCTACGAGCAGTACTTC. The encoded protein is CASSPGTVTYEQYF.

This clone was recorded a few times. The chain links TRBV28 to TRBJ2-5; D ambiguous. CDR1 is MDHEN and CDR2 is SYDVKM in the germline V gene. The V gene lost 5 bases and the J gene lost 8 bases, with 6 bases spanning the gap. This CDR3 comprises 10 residues. The DNA for the CDR3 is TGTGCCAGCAGTCACACAACCCAGTACTTC. Protein product: CASSHTTQYF.

The chain employs TRBV29-1 and TRBJ2-7; tentatively, D is TRBD1 (6 bases). Germline V gene sequence: CDR1 SQVTM, CDR2 ANQGSEA. The CDR3 is made up of 16 amino acids. V shed 5 bases and J shed 2 bases, with 22 bases lying between them. The CDR3: CSVHKADRGSPYEQYF. Written as DNA, the CDR3 is TGCAGCGTTCATAAAGCGGACAGAGGGAGTCCCTACGAGCAGTACTTC.

This clone has a handful of counts. The chain recombines TRBV5-1 with TRBJ1-2, with 8 bases lining up with TRBD1. Germline values: CDR1 SGHRS, CDR2 YFSETQ. The V and J ends lost 6 bases and 1 base, in that order; junction bases with no gene match: 11. This CDR3 has 16 residues. The CDR3 here is CASKAPGTGDNYGYTF. The CDR3 DNA reads as TGCGCCAGCAAGGCACCCGGGACAGGAGATAACTATGGCTACACCTTC.

V gene TRBV7-2 combines with J gene TRBJ2-3; 8 nucleotides line up with TRBD2. Looked up from germline, CDR1 is SGHTA and CDR2 is FQGNSA. The CDR3 covers 15 residues. The J segment lost 3 bases and the V segment lost 4 bases, leaving 6 bases of the junction unmatched. The CDR3 nucleotides read TGTGCCAGCAGCTCCCAGCGGGGGATAACAGATACGCAGTATTTT. Translating it yields CASSSQRGITDTQYF.

This clone was observed at least ten times. Other DNA sequences in the same sample also yield this CDR3. The rearrangement joins TRBV6-4 to TRBJ2-1; 7 bases are shared with TRBD1. Germline CDR1 is MRHNA and CDR2 is SNTAGT. The CDR3 sequence is 13 residues long. With V trimmed by 0 bases and J by 7 bases, 0 bases remained unmatched. The CDR3 region has the DNA TGTGCCAGCAGTGACTCGGACAGGAATGAGCAGTTCTTC. Protein: CASSDSDRNEQFF.

This clone has only a few counts. The chain combines TRBV4-3 with TRBJ2-7; possible D gene TRBD1, 5 bases. Trimming cost V 0 bases and J 2 bases, with 11 bases left between them. CDR3 length equals 15 residues. Germline CDR1 LGHNA, CDR2 YSLEER. The CDR3: CASSQDAGRTYEQYF. The CDR3 region has the DNA TGCGCCAGCAGCCAAGATGCAGGGCGGACCTACGAGCAGTACTTC.

The chain combines TRBV15 with TRBJ2-3, with 8 bases identical to TRBD2. This CDR3 has 15 residues. Germline lookup yields CDR1 LNHNV and CDR2 YYDKDF (reference sequence). Trimming at V came to 5 bases and at J to 5 bases, leaving 9 bases not matched to a gene. The CDR3 is CATSLRRGGLDTQYF. CDR3 DNA sequence: TGTGCCACCAGCCTTCGCCGGGGGGGCCTAGATACGCAGTATTTT.